A single sample is the source of the 8 T cell receptor beta chains below, sequenced in a study of T cell responses to AZD1222 COVID-19 vaccine. Libraries were prepared by immunoSEQ multiplex PCR; TCRdb keeps only in-frame clonotypes and omits some of them. This repertoire shows roughly 120,000 clones, around 82% found once; its top ten account for about 9.4%. This material consisted of peripheral blood, taken on day 0 of AZD1222 vaccination. The receptors were sampled from an adult in good health.

The CDR3 here is CASSPGQGALLDGYTF. In DNA form, the CDR3 reads TGTGCCAGCTCACCGGGACAGGGGGCTCTCTTAGATGGCTACACCTTC. This rearrangement joins TRBV18 to TRBJ1-2, with 12 positions matching TRBD1. The CDR3 covers 16 residues. Germline V CDR1 and CDR2: KGHSH, LQKENI. The ends lost 3 bases at V and 6 bases at J; junction bases unmatched: 8.

V and J are TRBV4-2 and TRBJ1-1, with no clear D. Trimming took off 0 bases at V and 9 bases at J, with 14 bases between the two ends. CDR1 and CDR2 (germline): LGHNA, YNFKEQ. This CDR3 contains 14 residues. The CDR3 nucleotides read TGTGCCAGCAGCCAAGATCCATCGGGCAGGAAAGCTTTCTTT. It codes for CASSQDPSGRKAFF.

The chain recombines TRBV7-8 with TRBJ2-2; D not certain. Trimming shortened V by 0 bases and J by 4 bases, and 12 bases separated the two germline ends. In germline, CDR1 is SGHVS, CDR2 FQNEAQ. There are 16 residues in the CDR3. The CDR3 sequence: CASSLAAHRVTGELFF. The CDR3 DNA sequence: TGTGCCAGCAGCTTAGCGGCGCACAGAGTCACCGGGGAGCTGTTTTTT.

The rearrangement links TRBV27 to TRBJ2-7, with 13 bases matching TRBD2. After removal of 10 bases from V and 0 bases from J, the junction contained 9 bases not matched to a gene. CDR1 is MNHEY, CDR2 SMNVEV, per germline (reference sequence). This CDR3 is built from 16 residues. Here the CDR3 reads CATIGTSGDSSYEQYF. The DNA of the CDR3 is TGTGCCACCATAGGGACTAGCGGGGATAGCTCCTACGAGCAGTACTTC.

The gene calls are TRBV10-3 and TRBJ2-7; 8 bases line up with TRBD1. This CDR3 comprises 12 residues. Germline V gene sequence: CDR1 ENHRY, CDR2 SYGVKD. The DNA of the CDR3 is TGTGCAAAGGGACAGGACATCTACGAGCAGTACTTC. Protein sequence: CAKGQDIYEQYF.

This clone was counted a few times. The chain joins TRBV7-8 to TRBJ2-1, with 10 positions matching TRBD2. With 6 bases clipped from V and 5 bases from J, the junction kept 22 bases outside the gene matches. Per the germline V gene, CDR1 is SGHVS and CDR2 is FQNEAQ. The CDR3 has 20 amino acids. The CDR3 region is CASSLVGLLIKREGNNEQFF. CDR3 DNA sequence: TGTGCCAGCAGTCTCGTGGGTTTGTTGATCAAGCGGGAGGGTAACAATGAGCAGTTCTTC.

The genes are TRBV18 and TRBJ2-1; 14 nucleotides match TRBD2. V lost 6 bases and J lost 7; bases outside the gene matches: 8. CDR1 is KGHSH, CDR2 LQKENI, per germline. The CDR3 is 16 amino acids. DNA for the CDR3: TGTGCCAGCTCCCCCCGACTAGCGGGGGGGCGTAATGAGCAGTTCTTC. Encoded protein: CASSPRLAGGRNEQFF. The full variable domain, rest sourced from reference TRBV18 and TRBJ2-1, is NAGVMQNPRHLVRRRGQEARLRCSPMKGHSHVYWYRQLPEEGLKFMVYLQKENIIDESGMPKERFSAEFPKEGPSILRIQQVVRGDSAAYFCASSPRLAGGRNEQFFGPGTRLTVL.

About this clone itself: The same CDR3 arises from other DNA sequences in this sample as well. This chain uses TRBV27 with TRBJ1-6; tentatively, D is TRBD1 (5 bases). CDR3 length equals 12 residues. Looked up from germline, CDR1 is MNHEY and CDR2 is SMNVEV (reference sequence). Between the trimmed V and J ends, which lost 6 bases and 8 bases, there was a span of 8 bases. The CDR3 reads CASSRRDSPLHF. For the CDR3, the DNA is TGTGCCAGCAGCCGCAGGGATTCACCCCTCCACTTT.